These T cell receptor beta chains were read from a single sample in a study of beta chain features in type 1 diabetes. The assay was immunoSEQ multiplex PCR, and TCRdb's table has in-frame clones only and misses some. Here the sample spans under 550,000 clones, roughly 10% being singletons. The sample consisted of naive CD4+ T cells from blood. The source of these receptors is a woman younger than 30 in good health. Both conserved end residues are part of each CDR3. D genes are given only for firm matches. Clone size is given for some rows only: seen once, a few or many times, or a class if the clone is expanded.

clone size	V gene	D gene	J gene	CDR3 protein	CDR3 DNA
NA	TRBV7-9	TRBD2	TRBJ2-1	CASSSSGRVNNEQFF	TGTGCCAGCAGCTCCAGCGGGAGGGTTAACAATGAGCAGTTCTTC
NA	TRBV18	TRBD1	TRBJ2-5	CASSPTGEEGETQYF	TGTGCCAGCTCACCGACAGGGGAGGAAGGGGAGACCCAGTACTTC
NA	TRBV7-8	TRBD2	TRBJ2-1	CASSLTGTSGTVEQFF	TGTGCCAGCAGCCTTACCGGGACTAGCGGGACGGTTGAGCAGTTCTTC
few	TRBV5-1	TRBD2	TRBJ2-1	CASSPGLAGGWFF	TGCGCCAGCAGCCCCGGACTAGCGGGAGGGTGGTTCTTC
few	TRBV20-1	NA	TRBJ2-5	CSARMIETQYF	TGCAGTGCTAGGATGATCGAGACCCAGTACTTC
NA	TRBV5-1	NA	TRBJ1-1	CASSPGGSAEAFF	TGCGCCAGCAGCCCTGGAGGCTCAGCTGAAGCTTTCTTT
NA	TRBV18	NA	TRBJ2-7	CASSRIRTDLQQYF	TGTGCCAGCTCACGTATCCGGACAGATCTCCAGCAGTACTTC
NA	TRBV29-1	NA	TRBJ2-2	CSVESPNTGELFF	TGCAGCGTTGAAAGCCCGAACACCGGGGAGCTGTTTTTT
NA	TRBV6-5	NA	TRBJ1-2	CASSPKDWIYGYTF	TGTGCCAGCAGTCCAAAAGACTGGATATATGGCTACACCTTC
few	TRBV6-1	NA	TRBJ2-7	CASTALRVGEQYF	TGTGCCAGCACCGCCCTACGTGTTGGAGAGCAGTACTTC
NA	TRBV30	NA	TRBJ2-3	CAWHLFGDTQYF	TGTGCCTGGCACCTTTTTGGAGATACGCAGTATTTT
few	TRBV7-3	TRBD1	TRBJ2-5	CASSPGQPRETQYF	TGTGCCAGCAGCCCGGGACAGCCCCGGGAGACCCAGTACTTC
few	TRBV30	TRBD1	TRBJ1-2	CAWTILGQGGGYTF	TGTGCCTGGACTATTTTGGGACAGGGGGGCGGCTACACCTTC
NA	TRBV11-2	NA	TRBJ2-3	CASSPTPHRSTDTQYF	TGTGCCAGCAGCCCTACCCCCCATAGGAGCACAGATACGCAGTATTTT
NA	TRBV29-1	NA	TRBJ2-3	CSVEGPDTQYF	TGCAGCGTTGAGGGCCCCGATACGCAGTATTTT
many	TRBV14	NA	TRBJ2-1	CASSHINEQFF	TGTGCCAGCAGCCATATCAATGAGCAGTTCTTC
few	TRBV7-2	NA	TRBJ2-3	CASSLATDTQYF	TGTGCCAGCAGCTTAGCTACAGATACGCAGTATTTT
few	TRBV6-5	TRBD2	TRBJ2-7	CASTGLAGGEQYF	TGTGCCAGCACTGGACTAGCGGGAGGCGAGCAGTACTTC
NA	TRBV7-2	TRBD1	TRBJ1-6	CASSPLWTGGNSPLHF	TGTGCCAGCAGCCCTCTTTGGACAGGCGGTAATTCACCCCTCCACTTT
NA	TRBV7-2	NA	TRBJ2-7	CASSSWGAVTSYEQYF	TGTGCCAGCAGCTCTTGGGGGGCAGTAACTAGTTACGAGCAGTACTTC
NA	TRBV30	NA	TRBJ1-2	CAWSSGHRYGYTF	TGTGCCTGGAGTTCGGGGCACCGCTATGGCTACACCTTC
few	TRBV25-1	NA	TRBJ1-4	CASSEQTPNEKLFF	TGTGCCAGCAGTGAACAGACTCCTAATGAAAAACTGTTTTTT
few	TRBV28	NA	TRBJ2-1	CASSFGWRGVNEQFF	TGTGCCAGCAGTTTTGGGTGGCGGGGAGTCAATGAGCAGTTCTTC
NA	TRBV5-4	NA	TRBJ2-1	CASSLGPTGDEQFF	TGTGCCAGCAGCTTGGGTCCCACAGGAGATGAGCAGTTCTTC
few	TRBV25-1	NA	TRBJ1-6	CASSDFGPLHF	TGTGCCAGCAGTGATTTCGGACCCCTCCACTTT
NA	TRBV7-9	NA	TRBJ2-7	CASSYYRQDLREQYF	TGTGCCAGCAGCTACTACCGACAGGATCTAAGGGAGCAGTACTTC
NA	TRBV4-3	TRBD1	TRBJ2-6	CASSQGTGIGANVLTF	TGCGCCAGCAGCCAAGGGACAGGGATTGGGGCCAACGTCCTGACTTTC
NA	TRBV7-6	NA	TRBJ2-7	CASGDTPRSYEQYF	TGTGCCAGCGGAGACACGCCACGCTCCTACGAGCAGTACTTC
NA	TRBV11-1	TRBD1	TRBJ2-5	CASSRTGGIYSKETQYF	TGTGCCAGCAGCCGGACAGGGGGCATCTATTCGAAGGAGACCCAGTACTTC
few	TRBV29-1	NA	TRBJ2-7	CSVDPGEDEQYF	TGCAGCGTTGACCCGGGGGAGGATGAGCAGTACTTC
few	TRBV6-5	NA	TRBJ2-5	CASTNTVGETQYF	TGTGCCAGCACCAACACGGTGGGGGAGACCCAGTACTTC
few	TRBV5-6	NA	TRBJ1-1	CASRGRTEAFF	TGTGCCAGCAGGGGGAGGACTGAAGCTTTCTTT
NA	TRBV9	TRBD2	TRBJ2-1	CASSVSAGGPYVEQFF	TGTGCCAGCAGCGTCTCAGCGGGAGGGCCGTATGTTGAGCAGTTCTTC
few	TRBV2	NA	TRBJ2-6	CASRSSSSGANVLTF	TGTGCCAGCAGATCGAGCAGCTCTGGGGCCAACGTCCTGACTTTC
few	TRBV19	NA	TRBJ2-3	CASSIAWSTSTDTQYF	TGTGCCAGTAGTATAGCATGGTCTACGAGCACAGATACGCAGTATTTT
NA	TRBV10-3	TRBD1	TRBJ1-2	CAITPTTGIYGYTF	TGTGCCATCACGCCGACGACAGGGATTTATGGCTACACCTTC
few	TRBV19	TRBD2	TRBJ2-4	CASSIVASGAKNIQYF	TGTGCCAGTAGTATCGTGGCTAGCGGGGCCAAAAACATTCAGTACTTC
NA	TRBV6-5	NA	TRBJ1-1	CASLRISNTEAFF	TGTGCCAGCCTTAGGATCTCGAACACTGAAGCTTTCTTT
few	TRBV29-1	NA	TRBJ2-2	CSVGFRDTGELFF	TGCAGCGTTGGGTTTAGGGACACCGGGGAGCTGTTTTTT
NA	TRBV30	TRBD1	TRBJ1-1	CAWRPNYRGLGTEAFF	TGTGCCTGGAGACCTAACTACAGGGGGCTAGGCACTGAAGCTTTCTTT
few	TRBV29-1	NA	TRBJ2-5	CSGGGIETQYF	TGCAGCGGAGGGGGAATAGAGACCCAGTACTTC
NA	TRBV7-2	NA	TRBJ2-5	CASSLRTWKETQYF	TGTGCCAGCAGCCTAAGGACTTGGAAAGAGACCCAGTACTTC
few	TRBV7-9	NA	TRBJ1-4	CASSLMTGDEKLFF	TGTGCCAGCAGCTTGATGACAGGTGATGAAAAACTGTTTTTT
NA	TRBV29-1	NA	TRBJ2-2	CSVERRRGAAEELFF	TGCAGCGTTGAACGGCGTCGGGGAGCAGCCGAGGAGCTGTTTTTT
NA	TRBV7-2	TRBD1	TRBJ1-4	CASSSGQGNEKLFF	TGTGCCAGCAGCTCCGGACAGGGTAATGAAAAACTGTTTTTT
few	TRBV18	NA	TRBJ1-1	CASSPPAKNEAFF	TGTGCCAGCTCACCACCCGCGAAAAATGAAGCTTTCTTT
many	TRBV4-3	NA	TRBJ2-4	CASSRKQGAKNIQYF	TGCGCCAGCAGCCGAAAACAGGGAGCCAAAAACATTCAGTACTTC
NA	TRBV28	NA	TRBJ2-1	CASSDSGLLGNEQFF	TGTGCCAGCAGTGATAGCGGCTTACTGGGCAATGAGCAGTTCTTC
NA	TRBV7-3	NA	TRBJ2-3	CASSLRGQSTDTQYF	TGTGCCAGCAGCTTACGCGGGCAGAGCACAGATACGCAGTATTTT
few	TRBV7-9	NA	TRBJ2-1	CASSLLGGEQFF	TGTGCCAGCAGCTTACTAGGCGGTGAGCAGTTCTTC
few	TRBV5-4	NA	TRBJ2-1	CASSLRVGHNEQFF	TGTGCCAGCAGCTTGAGGGTGGGGCACAATGAGCAGTTCTTC
few	TRBV7-3	NA	TRBJ2-3	CASSLTGRTDTQYF	TGTGCCAGCAGCTTAACCGGGCGCACAGATACGCAGTATTTT
many	TRBV25-1	NA	TRBJ2-7	CASSAHRRVYEQYF	TGTGCCAGCAGTGCTCACCGCAGGGTCTACGAGCAGTACTTC
NA	TRBV2	TRBD2	TRBJ2-5	CATESIAGGTQETQYF	TGTGCCACCGAGAGTATAGCGGGAGGCACCCAAGAGACCCAGTACTTC
few	TRBV7-9	NA	TRBJ2-1	CASSRLPAYKTVGYNEQFF	TGTGCCAGCAGCAGATTACCCGCTTATAAGACGGTCGGGTACAATGAGCAGTTCTTC